The 26 T cell receptor beta chains reported below all come from one sample, sequenced in a study of vaccination and CD4 T cells after COVID-19. Treatment here: roughly nine-day PBMC culture with coronavirus spike peptide pools or control peptides (ViraFEST assay). Sequencing of DNA taken from cultured CD4+ T cells relied on the Oncomine TCR Beta short-read assay. TCRdb reprocessed the PCR reads via MiXCR and lists one record per CDR3 protein. The sample holds approximately 14,000 distinct CDR3 sequences, roughly 50% seen once. Antigens for these TCRs are unknown. Sequencing was done on a sample of CD4+ T cells from blood, cultured in vitro. The receptors originated from a human donor who had recovered from COVID-19.

This clonotype occurred a few times. The chain has TRBV6-2 or TRBV6-3 and TRBJ1-1, with 7 bases identical to TRBD1. The ends lost 7 bases at V and 3 bases at J; junction bases unmatched: 8. Looked up from germline, CDR1 is MNHEY and CDR2 is SVGEGT. The CDR3 runs 14 residues. The CDR3 loop is CASKDQGGYTEAFF. CDR3 DNA: TGTGCCAGCAAAGACCAGGGGGGGTACACTGAAGCTTTCTTT.

The chain has TRBV5-1 and TRBJ2-1; perhaps TRBD2 as D (5 bases). The CDR3 contains 14 residues. From germline, CDR1 is SGHRS and CDR2 YFSETQ. V lost 2 bases to trimming and J lost 6 bases, with 12 bases between them. This CDR3 is CASSFPRESNEQFF. CDR3 sequence (DNA): TGCGCCAGCAGCTTTCCTAGGGAGTCCAATGAGCAGTTCTTC.

The chain is built from TRBV25-1 and TRBJ1-2, with 7 bases that match TRBD1. Per germline, CDR1 MGHDK and CDR2 SYGVNS. The CDR3 spans 13 residues. The V and J ends lost 6 bases and 6 bases, in that order; junction bases with no gene match: 7. The CDR3 sequence: CASRFDRADGYTF. CDR3 coding DNA: TGTGCCAGCAGATTCGACAGGGCTGATGGCTACACCTTC.

For the CDR3, the DNA is TGTGCCAGCAGCCCCCTGGGGGGCCTGATAAGCAATCAGCCCCAGCATTTT. Its translation: CASSPLGGLISNQPQHF. This chain connects TRBV12-3 or TRBV12-4 to TRBJ1-5; a weak D match, TRBD1 (6 bases). The CDR3 has 17 residues. Trimming took 6 bases from V and 1 from J, leaving 19 bases between them.

The chain combines TRBV6-1 with TRBJ1-5; D ambiguous. Trimming pared 10 bases from V and 0 bases from J, leaving 13 bases between. The CDR3 length is 14 residues. The germline gives CDR1 MNHNS, CDR2 SASEGT. CDR3 sequence reads: CATWTGNSNQPQHF. The CDR3 DNA is TGTGCCACCTGGACGGGGAATAGCAATCAGCCCCAGCATTTT.

The chain recombines TRBV5-4 with TRBJ2-1; 9 bases match TRBD2. The CDR3 extends over 15 amino acids. With V trimmed by 4 bases and J by 6 bases, 8 bases remained unmatched. Germline loops: CDR1 SGHNT, CDR2 YYREEE (reference sequence). CDR3 sequence (DNA): TGTGCCAGCAGCCCCTCCGGAGCGGGAGGCAATGAGCAGTTCTTC. Protein sequence: CASSPSGAGGNEQFF.

This clonotype was observed a handful of times. The genes are TRBV10-2 and TRBJ1-2, with a weak D call TRBD1 (5 bases). The CDR3 is 14 amino acids. Per germline, CDR1 WSHSY and CDR2 SAAADI. The V gene lost 6 bases and the J gene lost 9 bases, with 20 bases spanning the gap. The CDR3 bases are TGCGCCAGCAGCCGCGTGGGGTTCAGGGATAGCTACACCTTC. Amino acid sequence: CASSRVGFRDSYTF.

The genes are TRBV25-1 and TRBJ1-2, with D hard to call. With 1 base removed from V and 6 bases from J, the gap between germline ends came to 15 bases. The germline V gene has CDR1 MGHDK and CDR2 SYGVNS. The length of the CDR3 is 15 residues. CDR3 residues: CASSELGQPPNGYTF. CDR3 bases: TGTGCCAGCAGTGAATTAGGCCAGCCGCCGAATGGCTACACCTTC.

This clonotype was seen a few times. The chain employs TRBV20-1 and TRBJ1-1; no clear D gene. The CDR3 totals 13 residues. V was trimmed by 6 bases and J by 0 bases, leaving 11 bases between them. The germline V gene has CDR1 DFQATT and CDR2 SNEGSKA (reference sequence). The CDR3 here is CSATHGVNTEAFF. Here the CDR3 DNA reads TGCAGTGCCACTCACGGGGTGAACACTGAAGCTTTCTTT.

The chain employs TRBV5-4 and TRBJ2-5, with TRBD1 as a possible D gene (5 bases). V lost 2 bases and J 5 bases, leaving 16 bases between the germline ends. The V gene's germline CDR1 is SGHNT and CDR2 YYREEE (reference sequence). CDR3 length: 15 residues. The CDR3 nucleotides are TGTGCCAGCAGCTTCCAACAGGCGTGGGTCGAGACCCAGTACTTC. Translated: CASSFQQAWVETQYF.

The chain couples TRBV19 to TRBJ2-5, with D possibly TRBD1 on 6 matching bases. CDR1 is LNHDA, CDR2 SQIVND, per germline (reference sequence). The CDR3 length is 14 residues. V was pared by 5 bases and J by 4 bases, with 14 bases between. CDR3 nucleotide sequence: TGTGCCAGTAGTTTACAGGGAAGTAGAGAGACCCAGTACTTC. It encodes CASSLQGSRETQYF.

This clonotype was observed once. The DNA of the CDR3 is TGTGCCAGCAGCCCCCAAGGGACAGATACGCAGTATTTT. It specifies CASSPQGTDTQYF. The chain carries TRBV7-3 and TRBJ2-3, with unresolved D. This CDR3 comprises 13 residues. Germline lookup yields CDR1 SGHTA and CDR2 FQGTGA. The V and J ends lost 5 bases and 3 bases respectively, with 9 bases between them.

This clonotype was picked up a small number of times. The V and J genes are TRBV19 and TRBJ1-2; D remains ambiguous. V lost 2 bases and J lost 3, with 4 bases in between. The germline CDR1 and CDR2 sequences are LNHDA and SQIVND (reference sequence). This CDR3 is 12 amino acids long. The CDR3 sequence: CASSISDYGYTF. The DNA of the CDR3 is TGTGCCAGTAGTATATCCGACTATGGCTACACCTTC.

This sequence joins TRBV19 and TRBJ2-3; no clear D. This CDR3 region has 14 residues. The germline CDR1 and CDR2 sequences are LNHDA and SQIVND (reference sequence). V was cut by 10 bases and J by 2 bases, with 16 bases left in between. CDR3 sequence: CATRTSSNTDTQYF. The CDR3, as DNA: TGTGCCACCAGAACTTCTAGTAACACAGATACGCAGTATTTT. Together with reference TRBV19 and TRBJ2-3, the CDR3 gives the full variable domain: DGGITQSPKYLFRKEGQNVTLSCEQNLNHDAMYWYRQDPGQGLRLIYYSQIVNDFQKGDIAEGYSVSREKKESFPLTVTSAQKNPTAFYLCATRTSSNTDTQYFGPGTRLTVL.

The chain is built from TRBV19 and TRBJ2-5, with D tentatively TRBD2 (6 bases). Germline loops: CDR1 LNHDA, CDR2 SQIVND (reference sequence). This CDR3 spans 15 amino acids. Trimming cost V 5 bases and J 6 bases, with 19 bases left between them. The CDR3 reads CASSGVRERGKTQYF. The CDR3 coding sequence is TGTGCCAGTAGTGGCGTTCGGGAGCGAGGAAAGACCCAGTACTTC.

This clonotype counts as medium-sized (0.01 to 0.1%). The gene calls are TRBV7-9 and TRBJ1-1, with D possibly being TRBD1 (5 bases). Germline CDR1 is SEHNR and CDR2 is FQNEAQ (reference sequence). The CDR3 contains 16 residues. V lost 5 bases to trimming and J lost 4 bases, with 20 bases between them. CDR3 loop: CASSPSQGGESTEAFF. The CDR3 coding sequence is TGTGCCAGCAGCCCAAGCCAGGGAGGTGAAAGCACTGAAGCTTTCTTT. The full variable domain, its missing parts supplied by reference TRBV7-9 and TRBJ1-1, is DTGVSQNPRHKITKRGQNVTFRCDPISEHNRLYWYRQTLGQGPEFLTYFQNEAQLEKSRLLSDRFSAERPKGSFSTLEIQRTEQGDSAMYLCASSPSQGGESTEAFFGQGTRLTVV.

The gene calls are TRBV11-2 and TRBJ2-7, with TRBD2 matching over 11 bases. The germline V gene has CDR1 SGHAT and CDR2 FQNNGV. V lost 2 bases, J lost 5 bases, and 2 bases stayed unmatched. CDR3 length: 14 amino acids. This chain's CDR3 is CASSLTSGSDEQYF. The DNA for the CDR3 is TGTGCCAGCAGCTTAACTAGCGGGAGCGACGAGCAGTACTTC. Drawing the rest from reference TRBV11-2 and TRBJ2-7, the complete variable domain is EAGVAQSPRYKIIEKRQSVAFWCNPISGHATLYWYQQILGQGPKLLIQFQNNGVVDDSQLPKDRFSAERLKGVDSTLKIQPAKLEDSAVYLCASSLTSGSDEQYFGPGTRLTVT.

This clonotype showed up just a few times. The gene calls are TRBV21-1 and TRBJ2-3; the table's D call, TRBD1, was not checked against the DNA. TRBV21-1 is shown as a pseudogene. The CDR3 is 16 residues long. CDR3 sequence (DNA): TGTGCCAGCAGCAAAGGTGGGGGGTCGGGCACAGATACGCAGTATTTT. It encodes CASSKGGGSGTDTQYF.

The gene calls are TRBV6-1 and TRBJ1-6; TRBD1 might be the D (5 bases). CDR1 and CDR2 from the germline V gene are MNHNS and SASEGT. V lost 4 bases and J 0 bases, leaving 16 bases between the germline ends. CDR3 length: 18 residues. The CDR3 bases are TGTGCCAGCAGTGTAAAAGGGGACCTGAGCTCCTATAATTCACCCCTCCACTTT. Protein: CASSVKGDLSSYNSPLHF.

The rearrangement uses TRBV20-1 and TRBJ1-2; 9 nucleotides line up with TRBD1. The CDR3 has 13 residues. V gave up 6 bases and J gave up 4 bases; unmatched junction bases: 6. Per germline, CDR1 DFQATT and CDR2 SNEGSKA (reference sequence). Here the CDR3 reads CSAYQTGGYGYTF. The DNA of the CDR3 is TGCAGTGCGTACCAGACAGGGGGCTATGGCTACACCTTC.

The rearrangement links TRBV10-3 to TRBJ1-2; D uncertain. Trimming stripped 3 bases from V and 3 bases from J, with 5 bases between. The CDR3 runs 12 residues. Per germline, CDR1 ENHRY and CDR2 SYGVKD. In nucleotides, the CDR3 is TGTGCCATCAGTGACGGCTACTATGGCTACACCTTC. This codes for CAISDGYYGYTF.

The chain combines TRBV7-2 with TRBJ2-7; D assignment may be TRBD1 or TRBD2 (6 bases each). This CDR3 is 15 amino acids long. The germline V and J ends were trimmed by 5 bases and 3 bases, with 17 bases remaining between them. The germline V gene has CDR1 SGHTA and CDR2 FQGNSA. In DNA, the CDR3 is TGTGCCAGCAGCCAAAGGGGGGTTCAAGGCTACGAGCAGTACTTC. It translates to CASSQRGVQGYEQYF.

This clonotype was counted only a few times. As DNA, the CDR3 is TGTGCCAGCAGAGGGACTAGCGGGCGTGAGCAGTTCTTC. This sequence encodes CASRGTSGREQFF. The chain couples TRBV28 to TRBJ2-1, with 12 bases fitting TRBD2. Unmatched junction bases numbered 3, after V lost 6 bases and J lost 9 bases. The CDR3 contains 13 residues. Germline lookup yields CDR1 MDHEN and CDR2 SYDVKM.

The chain is built from TRBV28 and TRBJ1-1; 9 nucleotides agree with TRBD1. The germline CDR1 and CDR2 sequences are MDHEN and SYDVKM. J gave up 11 bases and V 5 bases, and 9 bases lay outside the gene matches. The CDR3 length is 13 residues. For the CDR3, the DNA is TGTGCCAGCAGTCCTGGGACAGGGATTGGCGCTTTCTTT. Protein product: CASSPGTGIGAFF.

The chain uses TRBV24-1 and TRBJ2-1; D may be TRBD1 (6 bases). The CDR3 totals 16 residues. Germline V gene data show CDR1 as KGHDR and CDR2 as SFDVKD. Deletions cut 0 bases from V and 0 bases from J, with 8 bases between. CDR3 region: CATSDLDRYSYNEQFF. The CDR3 DNA follows: TGTGCCACCAGTGATTTGGACAGGTACTCCTACAATGAGCAGTTCTTC.

This clonotype was detected only a few times. The chain joins TRBV20-1 to TRBJ2-7; no reliable D call. V was trimmed by 2 bases and J by 0 bases, leaving 11 bases between them. Germline-derived CDR1 and CDR2 are DFQATT and SNEGSKA (reference sequence). The CDR3 loop spans 14 amino acids. The CDR3 spells CSARSLASSYEQYF. For the CDR3, the DNA is TGCAGTGCTAGATCTTTGGCAAGCTCCTACGAGCAGTACTTC.